This T cell receptor beta chain was identified in a study of cytomegalovirus exposure and HLA in healthy donors. Worth noting for this clone: The junction shows a germline mismatch at one end, possibly a read error.

The CDR3 has 15 residues. Germline-derived CDR1 and CDR2 are MNHNS and SASEGT. Use of 60 Vbeta and 13 Jbeta primers characterized the PCR. The data were produced by immunoSEQ multiplex PCR, yet TCRdb's version contains in-frame clones alone and is incomplete. The table shows about 55,000 clones, with approximately 71% occurring only once. The sequence derives from a man between 35 and 55 years old in good health and CMV-seropositive. Input material: PBMCs. The chain couples TRBV6-1 to TRBJ2-7, with 9 bases aligning to TRBD2. In nucleotides, the CDR3 is TGTGCCAGCAGTGAACAGGAACTAGCGGGCTGGGAGCGGTACTTC. Its protein is CASSEQELAGWERYF.